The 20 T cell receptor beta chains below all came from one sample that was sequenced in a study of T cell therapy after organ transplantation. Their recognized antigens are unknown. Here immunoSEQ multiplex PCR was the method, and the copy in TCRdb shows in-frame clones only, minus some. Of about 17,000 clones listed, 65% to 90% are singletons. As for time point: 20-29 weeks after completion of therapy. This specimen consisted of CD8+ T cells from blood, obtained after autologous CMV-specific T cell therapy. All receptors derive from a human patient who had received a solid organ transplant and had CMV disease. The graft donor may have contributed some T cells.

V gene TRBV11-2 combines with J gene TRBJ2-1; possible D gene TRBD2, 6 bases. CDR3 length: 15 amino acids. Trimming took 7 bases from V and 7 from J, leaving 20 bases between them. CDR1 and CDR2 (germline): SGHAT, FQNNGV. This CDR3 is CASIIPNRDSNEQFF. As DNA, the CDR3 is TGTGCCAGCATCATACCCAACCGGGACTCAAATGAGCAGTTCTTC.

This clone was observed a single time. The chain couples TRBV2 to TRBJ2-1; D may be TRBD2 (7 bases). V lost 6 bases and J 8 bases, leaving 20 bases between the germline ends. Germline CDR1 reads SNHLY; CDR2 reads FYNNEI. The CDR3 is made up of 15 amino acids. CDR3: CASSGGGEGFYEQFF. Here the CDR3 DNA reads TGTGCCAGCAGCGGAGGGGGGGAAGGGTTTTATGAGCAGTTCTTC.

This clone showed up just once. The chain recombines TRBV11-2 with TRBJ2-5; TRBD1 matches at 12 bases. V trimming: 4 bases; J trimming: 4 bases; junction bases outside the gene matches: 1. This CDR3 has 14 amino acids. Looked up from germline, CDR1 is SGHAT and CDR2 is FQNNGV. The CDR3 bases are TGTGCCAGCAGCTCGGGACAGGGGGCAGAGACCCAGTACTTC. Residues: CASSSGQGAETQYF.

The CDR3: CASSFGGSYEQYF. The CDR3 DNA follows: TGCGCCAGCAGTTTTGGCGGCTCCTACGAGCAGTACTTC. This sequence joins TRBV5-1 and TRBJ2-7; D remains ambiguous. The V and J ends lost 5 bases and 0 bases respectively, with 9 bases between them. This CDR3 has 13 residues. Looked up from germline, CDR1 is SGHRS and CDR2 is YFSETQ. The full variable domain, completed using reference TRBV5-1 and TRBJ2-7, is KAGVTQTPRYLIKTRGQQVTLSCSPISGHRSVSWYQQTPGQGLQFLFEYFSETQRNKGNFPGRFSGRQFSNSRSEMNVSTLELGDSALYLCASSFGGSYEQYFGPGTRLTVT.

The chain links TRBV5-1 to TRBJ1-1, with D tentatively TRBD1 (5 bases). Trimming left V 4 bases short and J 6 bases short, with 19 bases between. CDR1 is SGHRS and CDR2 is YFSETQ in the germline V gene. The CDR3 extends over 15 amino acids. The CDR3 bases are TGCGCCAGCAGCCCCCACCTAGGCAGAGGGGCTGAAGCTTTCTTT. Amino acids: CASSPHLGRGAEAFF.

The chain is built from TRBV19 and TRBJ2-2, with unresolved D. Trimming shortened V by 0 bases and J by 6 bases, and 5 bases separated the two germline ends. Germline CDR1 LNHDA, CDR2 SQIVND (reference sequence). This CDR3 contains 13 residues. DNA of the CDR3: TGTGCCAGTAGTATAGATCCAGCCGGGGAGCTGTTTTTT. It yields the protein CASSIDPAGELFF.

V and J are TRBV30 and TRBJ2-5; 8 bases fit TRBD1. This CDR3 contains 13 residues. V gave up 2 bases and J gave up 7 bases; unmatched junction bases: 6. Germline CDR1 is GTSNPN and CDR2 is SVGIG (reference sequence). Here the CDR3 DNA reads TGTGCCTGGAGTACCAGGGGGCTGGGGACCCAGTACTTC. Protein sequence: CAWSTRGLGTQYF.

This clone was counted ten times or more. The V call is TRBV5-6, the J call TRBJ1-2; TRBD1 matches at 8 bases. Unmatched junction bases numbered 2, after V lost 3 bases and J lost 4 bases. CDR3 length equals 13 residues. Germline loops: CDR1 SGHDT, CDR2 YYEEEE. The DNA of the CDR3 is TGTGCCAGCAGCTCGGGACAGGTCTATGGCTACACCTTC. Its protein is CASSSGQVYGYTF.

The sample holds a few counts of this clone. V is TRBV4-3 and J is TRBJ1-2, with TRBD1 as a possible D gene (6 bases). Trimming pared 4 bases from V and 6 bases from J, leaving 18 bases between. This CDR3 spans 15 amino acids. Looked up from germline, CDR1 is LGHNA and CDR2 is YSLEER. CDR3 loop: CASSPYGTGPDGYTF. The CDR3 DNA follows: TGCGCCAGCAGCCCCTACGGAACAGGGCCGGATGGCTACACCTTC.

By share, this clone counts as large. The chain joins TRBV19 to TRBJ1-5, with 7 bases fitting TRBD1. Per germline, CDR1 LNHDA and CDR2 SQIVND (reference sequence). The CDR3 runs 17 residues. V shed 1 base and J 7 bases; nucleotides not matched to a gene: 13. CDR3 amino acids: CASSIGTGGPFSQPQHF. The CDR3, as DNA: TGTGCCAGTAGTATAGGGACAGGTGGTCCCTTTTCCCAGCCCCAGCATTTT.

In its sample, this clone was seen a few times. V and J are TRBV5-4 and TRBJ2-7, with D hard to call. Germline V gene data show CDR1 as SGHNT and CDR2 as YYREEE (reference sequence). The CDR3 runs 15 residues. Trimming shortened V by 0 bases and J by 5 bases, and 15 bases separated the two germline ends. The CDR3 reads CASSLAHNQADEQYF. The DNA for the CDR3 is TGTGCCAGCAGCTTGGCACACAACCAAGCTGACGAGCAGTACTTC.

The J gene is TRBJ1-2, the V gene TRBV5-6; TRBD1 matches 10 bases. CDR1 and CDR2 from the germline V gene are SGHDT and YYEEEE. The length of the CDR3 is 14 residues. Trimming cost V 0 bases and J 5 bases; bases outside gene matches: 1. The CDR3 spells CASSLGDRGYGYTF. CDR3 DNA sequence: TGTGCCAGCAGCTTGGGGGACAGGGGTTATGGCTACACCTTC.

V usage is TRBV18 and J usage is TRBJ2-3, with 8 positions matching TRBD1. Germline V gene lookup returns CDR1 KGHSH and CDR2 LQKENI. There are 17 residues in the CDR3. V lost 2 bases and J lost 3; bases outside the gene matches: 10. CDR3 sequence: CASSPTLDRAGTDTQYF. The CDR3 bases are TGTGCCAGCTCACCAACCCTGGACAGGGCGGGGACAGATACGCAGTATTTT.

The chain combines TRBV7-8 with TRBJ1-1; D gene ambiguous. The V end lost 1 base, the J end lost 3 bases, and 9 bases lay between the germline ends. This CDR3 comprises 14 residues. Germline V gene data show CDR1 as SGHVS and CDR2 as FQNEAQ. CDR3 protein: CASSLGVVDTEAFF. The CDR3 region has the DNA TGTGCCAGCAGCTTAGGAGTTGTCGACACTGAAGCTTTCTTT.

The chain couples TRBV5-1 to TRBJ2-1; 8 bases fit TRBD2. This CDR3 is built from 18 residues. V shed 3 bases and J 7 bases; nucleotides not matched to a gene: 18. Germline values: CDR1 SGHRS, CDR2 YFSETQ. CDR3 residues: CASSSPSLLSGGGNEQFF. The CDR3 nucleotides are TGCGCCAGCAGCTCCCCCTCCCTTCTAAGCGGGGGAGGGAATGAGCAGTTCTTC.

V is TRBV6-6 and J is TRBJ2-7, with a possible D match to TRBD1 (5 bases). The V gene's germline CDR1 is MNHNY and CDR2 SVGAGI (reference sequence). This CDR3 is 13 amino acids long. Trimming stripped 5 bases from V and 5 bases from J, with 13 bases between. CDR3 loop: CASSTSRVNEQYF. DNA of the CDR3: TGTGCCAGCAGTACCTCCAGGGTAAACGAGCAGTACTTC.

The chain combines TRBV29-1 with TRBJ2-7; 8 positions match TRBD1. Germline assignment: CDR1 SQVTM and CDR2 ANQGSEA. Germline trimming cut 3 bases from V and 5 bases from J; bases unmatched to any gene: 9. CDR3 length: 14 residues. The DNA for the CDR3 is TGCAGCGTTGAGAATCGGACAGGGTTAAACGAGCAGTACTTC. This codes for CSVENRTGLNEQYF.

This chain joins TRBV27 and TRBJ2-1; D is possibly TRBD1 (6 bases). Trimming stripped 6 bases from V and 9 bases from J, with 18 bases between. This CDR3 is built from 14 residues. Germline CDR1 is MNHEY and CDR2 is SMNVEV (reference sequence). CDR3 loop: CASRRTEPSSEQFF. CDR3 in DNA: TGTGCCAGCAGACGGACAGAGCCTTCCTCTGAGCAGTTCTTC.

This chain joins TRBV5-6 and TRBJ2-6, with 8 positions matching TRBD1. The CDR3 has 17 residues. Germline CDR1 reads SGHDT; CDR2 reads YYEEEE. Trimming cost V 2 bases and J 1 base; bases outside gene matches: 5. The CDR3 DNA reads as TGTGCCAGCAGCTTTGGCAGGGGGCGGTCTGGGGCCAACGTCCTGACTTTC. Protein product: CASSFGRGRSGANVLTF.

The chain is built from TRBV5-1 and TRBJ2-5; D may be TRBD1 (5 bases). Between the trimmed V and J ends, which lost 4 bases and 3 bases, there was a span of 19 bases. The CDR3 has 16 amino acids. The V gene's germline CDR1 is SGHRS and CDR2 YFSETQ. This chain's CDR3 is CASSIVMWGSKETQYF. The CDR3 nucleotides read TGCGCCAGCAGCATCGTTATGTGGGGCAGCAAAGAGACCCAGTACTTC. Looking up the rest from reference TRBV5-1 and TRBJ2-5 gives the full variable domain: KAGVTQTPRYLIKTRGQQVTLSCSPISGHRSVSWYQQTPGQGLQFLFEYFSETQRNKGNFPGRFSGRQFSNSRSEMNVSTLELGDSALYLCASSIVMWGSKETQYFGPGTRLLVL.